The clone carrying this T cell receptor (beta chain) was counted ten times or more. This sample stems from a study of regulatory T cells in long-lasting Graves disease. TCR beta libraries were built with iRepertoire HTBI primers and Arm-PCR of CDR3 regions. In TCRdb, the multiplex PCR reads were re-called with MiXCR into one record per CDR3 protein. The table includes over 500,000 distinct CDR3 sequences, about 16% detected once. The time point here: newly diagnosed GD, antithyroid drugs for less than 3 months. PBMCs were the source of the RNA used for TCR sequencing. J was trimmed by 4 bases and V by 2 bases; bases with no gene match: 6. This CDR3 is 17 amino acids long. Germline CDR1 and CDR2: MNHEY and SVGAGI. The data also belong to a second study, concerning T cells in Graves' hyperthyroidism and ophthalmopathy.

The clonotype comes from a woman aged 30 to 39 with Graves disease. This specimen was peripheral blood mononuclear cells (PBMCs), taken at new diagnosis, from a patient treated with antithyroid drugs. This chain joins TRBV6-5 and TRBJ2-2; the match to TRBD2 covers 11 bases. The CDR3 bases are TGTGCCAGCAGTTACCTGGGACTAGCGGAGACCACCGGGGAGCTGTTTTTT. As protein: CASSYLGLAETTGELFF.